The 2 T cell receptor beta chains below were found in one sample sequenced in a study of cytomegalovirus exposure and HLA in healthy donors. TCRdb keeps only in-frame clones here, not all; method: immunoSEQ multiplex PCR. The sample gives 150,000 or so clones, 75% to 90% of which show up once; roughly 6.7% is in the top ten. The specimen was PBMCs. Source of these receptors: a woman under 40 in good health and CMV-seropositive.

This clone was picked up one time. The chain is built from TRBV5-8 and TRBJ2-3, with TRBD1 as a possible D gene (6 bases). The CDR3 is 15 amino acids. The ends were cut back, 2 bases at V and 1 base at J, with 11 bases in the middle. Looked up from germline, CDR1 is SGHTS and CDR2 is YDEGEE. CDR3 region: CASSFVAGGTDTQYF. The CDR3 bases are TGTGCCAGCAGCTTTGTGGCAGGGGGCACAGATACGCAGTATTTT.

The chain joins TRBV7-9 to TRBJ1-1; D uncertain. Trimming pared 3 bases from V and 4 bases from J, leaving 9 bases between. The CDR3 spans 13 residues. Germline V gene data show CDR1 as SEHNR and CDR2 as FQNEAQ (reference sequence). This chain's CDR3 is CASSLRGITEAFF. Written as DNA, the CDR3 is TGTGCCAGCAGCTTGAGAGGGATCACTGAAGCTTTCTTT.